This T cell receptor beta chain was documented in a study of T cell responses to AZD1222 COVID-19 vaccine. Some clones are missing from TCRdb's copy, which holds only in-frame ones; the method was immunoSEQ multiplex PCR. Of about 150,000 clones in the sample, roughly 90% were seen once. This clone has just a few counts. After removal of 3 bases from V and 2 bases from J, the junction contained 2 bases not matched to a gene. The CDR3 is 15 amino acids. Looked up from germline, CDR1 is SGHRS and CDR2 is YFSETQ. The sequence was obtained from an adult who received the AZD1222 COVID-19 vaccine. The sample here was peripheral blood, taken 28 days after the second AZD1222 dose. The chain couples TRBV5-1 to TRBJ2-7; 13 bases agree with TRBD2. CDR3 sequence reads: CASSYGLAGAYEQYF. The CDR3 bases are TGCGCCAGCAGCTACGGACTAGCGGGGGCCTACGAGCAGTACTTC.